Each of the 29 T cell receptor beta chains below was sequenced from the same sample in a study of T cells after yellow fever vaccination (dated by TCRdb to between 2018 and 2021). Library preparation was by 5' RACE. Sequencing was performed on an Illumina HiSeq 2500. TCRdb took the public reads, trimmed them with fastp at Q25, ran MiXCR for clone calling and kept in-frame beta chains. Rows are unified per CDR3 protein, each entry keeping the most common DNA and genes. In all, the sample holds a few hundred thousand distinct CDR3 sequences, and 6.9% of those were seen once. Approximately 0.84% of the sample rests with the top ten. The intended sense of this specimen's treatment or condition label: live attenuated yellow fever vaccine strain. The specimen comprised CD4+ T cells sorted from PBMCs, sampled 15 days after the yellow fever booster vaccination. These receptors originate from a man aged 25 to 40 who received the YFV17D yellow fever vaccine.

The CDR3 DNA reads as TGTGCCAGCAGCTTGGGGGGGCACAGCAATCAGCCCCAGCATTTT. This codes for CASSLGGHSNQPQHF. This chain links TRBV5-4 with TRBJ1-5; tentatively, D is TRBD1 (6 bases). The CDR3 runs 15 residues. With 0 bases removed from V and 1 base from J, the gap between germline ends came to 8 bases. Germline-derived CDR1 and CDR2 are SGHNT and YYREEE (reference sequence).

The chain carries TRBV12-3 or TRBV12-4 and TRBJ1-5; TRBD1 matches 12 bases. The junction had 11 bases not matched to a gene; V was cut back by 8 bases and J by 12 bases. This CDR3 is 14 amino acids long. CDR3 region: CASGTGTGGAIQHF. The CDR3 nucleotides read TGTGCCAGCGGTACTGGGACAGGGGGCGCGATCCAGCATTTT.

This clonotype was detected many times. The chain joins TRBV7-2 to TRBJ2-7, with 9 bases matching TRBD2. This CDR3 is 13 amino acids long. Germline trimming cut 7 bases from V and 6 bases from J; bases unmatched to any gene: 7. Germline CDR1 SGHTA, CDR2 FQGNSA. In DNA form, the CDR3 reads TGTGCCAGCAACCCGGGACTAGCTTCCGAGCAGTACTTC. The encoded protein is CASNPGLASEQYF.

V usage is TRBV20-1 and J usage is TRBJ2-3; TRBD2 might be the D (7 bases). This CDR3 spans 14 amino acids. Germline values: CDR1 DFQATT, CDR2 SNEGSKA (reference sequence). The V end was cut by 6 bases, the J end by 0 bases, with 13 bases between. CDR3 in DNA: TGCAGTGCCAGACGGGGGGCGAGCACAGATACGCAGTATTTT. Protein sequence: CSARRGASTDTQYF.

The CDR3 spells CASNGFGSSYNEQFF. The CDR3 DNA reads as TGTGCCAGCAATGGGTTTGGTAGCTCCTACAATGAGCAGTTCTTC. The chain has TRBV6-1 and TRBJ2-1; D unresolved. Trimming removed 7 bases at V and 0 bases at J, with 13 bases between. This CDR3 comprises 15 residues. CDR1 is MNHNS, CDR2 SASEGT, per germline.

The gene calls are TRBV6-2 or TRBV6-3 and TRBJ2-1; 9 bases align to TRBD2. The CDR3 contains 16 residues. V dropped 1 base and J dropped 8; count of bases not matched to a gene: 9. Germline V gene data show CDR1 as MNHEY and CDR2 as SVGEGT. In DNA, the CDR3 is TGTGCCAGCAGTTACTTCCGCGGGGCGGGAGGGCATGAGCAGTTCTTC. Translated, it gives CASSYFRGAGGHEQFF.

In this sample, this clonotype turned up many times. V is TRBV5-1 and J is TRBJ2-2; D is possibly TRBD1 (6 bases). Trimming cost V 4 bases and J 2 bases, with 12 bases left between them. CDR1 is SGHRS and CDR2 is YFSETQ in the germline V gene. The CDR3 is 15 residues long. The CDR3 DNA reads as TGCGCCAGCAGCCCAGGGGCTAGCAACACCGGGGAGCTGTTTTTT. Its protein product is CASSPGASNTGELFF. The whole variable domain, remainder taken from reference TRBV5-1 and TRBJ2-2, is KAGVTQTPRYLIKTRGQQVTLSCSPISGHRSVSWYQQTPGQGLQFLFEYFSETQRNKGNFPGRFSGRQFSNSRSEMNVSTLELGDSALYLCASSPGASNTGELFFGEGSRLTVL.

This chain uses TRBV28 with TRBJ2-6, with TRBD1 as a possible D gene (6 bases). The CDR3 is 19 amino acids. CDR1 and CDR2 (germline): MDHEN, SYDVKM. The ends were cut back, 7 bases at V and 0 bases at J, with 22 bases in the middle. CDR3 bases: TGTGCCAGCAATCGTCCACAGGGCGGAACCGACTCTGGGGCCAACGTCCTGACTTTC. Amino acid sequence: CASNRPQGGTDSGANVLTF.

CDR3 nucleotides: TGTGCCGCCGGCGGGGTCGGGCTAGCGCGAAACGAGCAGTACTTC. As protein: CAAGGVGLARNEQYF. The rearrangement uses TRBV6-1 and TRBJ2-7; D perhaps matches TRBD2 (6 bases). The CDR3 runs to 15 residues. Germline V gene lookup returns CDR1 MNHNS and CDR2 SASEGT. V lost 11 bases, J lost 5 bases, and 25 bases lay in between.

Comments on this clonotype: One end of the junction varies from germline; a read error may be responsible. The V gene is TRBV19, the J gene TRBJ2-1, with 10 bases lining up with TRBD2. The germline CDR1 and CDR2 sequences are LNHDA and SQIVND (reference sequence). There are 15 residues in the CDR3. The CDR3 coding sequence is TGTGCCAGTAGTAGCAAGCGGGGGGGAAACAATGAGCATTTCTTC. This codes for CASSSKRGGNNEHFF.

This clonotype was found many times. V gene TRBV7-9 combines with J gene TRBJ1-5, with 9 bases aligning to TRBD1. The CDR3 loop spans 12 amino acids. In germline, CDR1 is SEHNR, CDR2 FQNEAQ (reference sequence). V shed 8 bases, J shed 4 bases, and the junction held 0 bases outside the gene matches. CDR3 in amino acids: CASGQGNQPQHF. CDR3 DNA: TGTGCCAGCGGACAGGGGAATCAGCCCCAGCATTTT.

The rearrangement links TRBV12-3 or TRBV12-4 to TRBJ2-3; the D is unclear. Trimming took off 7 bases at V and 1 base at J, with 9 bases between the two ends. This CDR3 region has 13 residues. For the CDR3, the DNA is TGTGCCAGCAAGGTCCCCGGCACAGATACGCAGTATTTT. As protein: CASKVPGTDTQYF.

This clonotype was found many times. The V gene is TRBV5-1, the J gene TRBJ2-3; 8 bases align to TRBD2. The germline V gene has CDR1 SGHRS and CDR2 YFSETQ. The V segment lost 6 bases and the J segment 3 bases; nucleotides outside the gene matches: 9. The CDR3 consists of 15 residues. For the CDR3, the DNA is TGCGCCAGCACCCTCTCGACTAGCGAGACAGATACGCAGTATTTT. Protein: CASTLSTSETDTQYF.

This clonotype showed up many times. The chain recombines TRBV14 with TRBJ2-1; no clear D gene. CDR1 is SGHDN and CDR2 is FVKESK in the germline V gene. This CDR3 region has 11 residues. V lost 2 bases, J lost 6 bases, and 2 bases lay in between. DNA for the CDR3: TGTGCCAGCAGCCAAATCAATGAGCAGTTCTTC. This translates into CASSQINEQFF.

This clonotype was detected many times. CDR3 loop: CASSVERETEAFF. The CDR3 DNA follows: TGTGCCAGCAGTGTTGAAAGGGAGACTGAAGCTTTCTTT. The chain is built from TRBV2 and TRBJ1-1, with D uncertain. Germline V lookup: CDR1 SNHLY, CDR2 FYNNEI. V gave up 4 bases and J gave up 5 bases, with 11 bases separating them. The CDR3 is made up of 13 amino acids.

This clonotype has a handful of counts. The rearrangement links TRBV4-3 to TRBJ2-3; 7 bases align to TRBD2. This CDR3 region has 13 residues. Germline CDR1 is LGHNA and CDR2 is YSLEER. The V gene end was trimmed by 6 bases and the J gene end by 2 bases; junction bases not matched to a gene: 2. The CDR3 loop reads CASSQRDTDTQYF. The CDR3 DNA follows: TGCGCCAGCAGTCAGCGGGACACAGATACGCAGTATTTT.

This clonotype was detected only a few times. The chain joins TRBV6-1 to TRBJ2-1; TRBD2 might be the D (6 bases). CDR3 length equals 11 residues. Germline V gene lookup returns CDR1 MNHNS and CDR2 SASEGT. The ends were cut back, 7 bases at V and 8 bases at J, with 9 bases in the middle. The CDR3 reads CASTGGYEQFF. The CDR3 coding sequence is TGTGCCAGCACCGGGGGATATGAGCAGTTCTTC.

This clonotype was counted many times. The chain is built from TRBV28 and TRBJ2-3, with D possibly being TRBD1 or TRBD2 (7 bases each). The germline V gene encodes CDR1 MDHEN and CDR2 SYDVKM. Deletions cut 6 bases from V and 0 bases from J, with 13 bases between. This CDR3 has 15 amino acids. DNA for the CDR3: TGTGCCAGCAGGGCAGGGGGGGGGAGCACAGATACGCAGTATTTT. As protein: CASRAGGGSTDTQYF. The whole variable domain, remainder taken from reference TRBV28 and TRBJ2-3, is DVKVTQSSRYLVKRTGEKVFLECVQDMDHENMFWYRQDPGLGLRLIYFSYDVKMKEKGDIPEGYSVSREKKERFSLILESASTNQTSMYLCASRAGGGSTDTQYFGPGTRLTVL.

This clonotype was recorded a few times. The genes are TRBV18 and TRBJ2-5; D not certain. This CDR3 region has 12 residues. V was pared by 1 base and J by 8 bases, with 8 bases between. The V gene's germline CDR1 is KGHSH and CDR2 LQKENI. DNA of the CDR3: TGTGCCAGCTCACCACTGTCCAACACCCAGTACTTC. It yields the protein CASSPLSNTQYF.

This clonotype was counted ten times or more. This sequence joins TRBV7-9 and TRBJ2-3; TRBD1 aligns across 10 bases. Trimming removed 6 bases from V and 2 bases from J; junction bases left unmatched: 5. Germline values: CDR1 SEHNR, CDR2 FQNEAQ (reference sequence). This CDR3 region has 15 residues. CDR3 protein: CASSSTGGITDTQYF. The CDR3 DNA reads TGTGCCAGCAGTTCGACAGGGGGCATCACAGATACGCAGTATTTT.

CDR3 residues: CASSSNVTYNEQFF. The CDR3 DNA reads TGTGCCAGTAGTTCTAACGTTACCTACAATGAGCAGTTCTTC. J is TRBJ2-1 and V is TRBV19; D is unclear. CDR1 is LNHDA, CDR2 SQIVND, per germline (reference sequence). The CDR3 has 14 residues. V shed 5 bases and J shed 2 bases, with 10 bases lying between them.

The rearrangement links TRBV29-1 to TRBJ2-7; TRBD1 aligns across 12 bases. This CDR3 contains 14 residues. The germline gives CDR1 SQVTM, CDR2 ANQGSEA. Trimming removed 7 bases from V and 4 bases from J; junction bases left unmatched: 8. In DNA form, the CDR3 reads TGCAGCGCTGGGGGACAGGGGGCTGCGTACGAGCAGTACTTC. This codes for CSAGGQGAAYEQYF.

At least ten counts were recorded for this clonotype. The chain recombines TRBV28 with TRBJ2-3, with unresolved D. The germline CDR1 and CDR2 sequences are MDHEN and SYDVKM. The length of the CDR3 is 15 residues. Trimming took 2 bases from V and 1 from J, leaving 10 bases between them. The CDR3 DNA reads TGTGCCAGCAGTTTACCCTCGACGGGCACAGATACGCAGTATTTT. It translates to CASSLPSTGTDTQYF.

This clonotype occurred many times. The chain couples TRBV7-6 to TRBJ1-1, with D perhaps TRBD1 (6 bases). This CDR3 is built from 13 residues. V gave up 5 bases and J gave up 3 bases, with 10 bases separating them. Germline CDR1 and CDR2: SGHVS and FNYEAQ. CDR3 amino acids: CASSPRTDTEAFF. As DNA, the CDR3 is TGTGCCAGCAGCCCCCGGACAGACACTGAAGCTTTCTTT.

This clonotype was observed a handful of times. Here the CDR3 DNA reads TGCAGTGCTAGTACCGGGACAGTCTCCTACGAGCAGTACTTC. Its translation: CSASTGTVSYEQYF. The gene calls are TRBV20-1 and TRBJ2-7; 7 bases match TRBD1. The CDR3 extends over 14 amino acids. The germline V gene encodes CDR1 DFQATT and CDR2 SNEGSKA (reference sequence). V lost 3 bases, J lost 0 bases, and 5 bases stayed unmatched.

This clonotype was seen ten or more times. The chain uses TRBV7-2 and TRBJ1-1, with a tentative D call TRBD1 (6 bases). The V gene lost 1 base and the J gene lost 10 bases, with 13 bases spanning the gap. The germline CDR1 and CDR2 sequences are SGHTA and FQGNSA. CDR3 length equals 13 residues. DNA of the CDR3: TGTGCCAGCAGCTTAGTGGGGGGGCCCTTAGCTTTCTTT. Translation gives CASSLVGGPLAFF.

This clonotype has a handful of counts. The J gene is TRBJ2-1, the V gene TRBV6-1; 9 nucleotides agree with TRBD1. The CDR3 runs 18 residues. The J segment lost 10 bases and the V segment lost 6 bases, leaving 22 bases of the junction unmatched. Germline lookup yields CDR1 MNHNS and CDR2 SASEGT. The CDR3 nucleotides are TGTGCCAGCAGACCCGGGACAGGGTTCCTCACTAGGCCTGGGGAGCAGTTCTTC. Translated, it gives CASRPGTGFLTRPGEQFF.

There are many counts of this clonotype. V usage is TRBV30 and J usage is TRBJ1-1; D not resolved. There are 15 residues in the CDR3. With 2 bases removed from V and 8 bases from J, the gap between germline ends came to 21 bases. Germline V gene lookup returns CDR1 GTSNPN and CDR2 SVGIG (reference sequence). The CDR3 sequence is CAWSPAYGETSEAFF. CDR3 bases: TGTGCCTGGAGTCCCGCCTATGGGGAAACTTCAGAAGCTTTCTTT.

The chain joins TRBV20-1 to TRBJ2-3; D not resolved. CDR3 length: 13 residues. The V gene lost 1 base and the J gene lost 5 bases, with 10 bases spanning the gap. Germline CDR1 is DFQATT and CDR2 is SNEGSKA (reference sequence). This CDR3 is CSARAHIGDTQYF. The CDR3 coding sequence is TGCAGTGCTAGAGCCCACATTGGAGATACGCAGTATTTT.